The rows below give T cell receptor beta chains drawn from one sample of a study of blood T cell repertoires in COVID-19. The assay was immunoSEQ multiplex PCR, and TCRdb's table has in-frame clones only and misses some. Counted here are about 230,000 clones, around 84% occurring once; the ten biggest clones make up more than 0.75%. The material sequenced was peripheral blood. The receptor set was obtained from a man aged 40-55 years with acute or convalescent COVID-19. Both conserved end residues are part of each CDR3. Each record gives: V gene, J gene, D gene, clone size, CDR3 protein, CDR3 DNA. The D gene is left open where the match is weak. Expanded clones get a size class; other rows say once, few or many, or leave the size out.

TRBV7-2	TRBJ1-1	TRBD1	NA	CASSKQGEGTEAFF	TGTGCCAGCAGCAAACAGGGGGAAGGGACTGAAGCTTTCTTT
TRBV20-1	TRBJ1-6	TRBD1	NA	CSASFPGTGHNSPLHF	TGCAGTGCTAGTTTCCCCGGGACAGGTCATAATTCACCCCTCCACTTT
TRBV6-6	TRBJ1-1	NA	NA	CASSYPELNTEAFF	TGTGCCAGCAGTTACCCCGAGCTGAACACTGAAGCTTTCTTT
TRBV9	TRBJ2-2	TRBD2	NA	CASSLTSGGNTGELFF	TGTGCCAGCAGCTTAACTAGCGGGGGAAACACCGGGGAGCTGTTTTTT
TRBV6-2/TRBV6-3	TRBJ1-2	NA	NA	CASSYGTPNYGYTF	TGTGCCAGCAGTTACGGTACACCTAACTATGGCTACACCTTC
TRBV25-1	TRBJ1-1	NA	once	CASSRRPDTEAFF	TGTGCCAGCAGCCGCAGGCCGGACACTGAAGCTTTCTTT
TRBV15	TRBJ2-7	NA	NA	CATSRDIPYEQYF	TGTGCCACCAGCAGAGATATCCCCTACGAGCAGTACTTC
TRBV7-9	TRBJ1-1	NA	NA	CASSHRGTEAFF	TGTGCCAGCAGCCATAGGGGGACTGAAGCTTTCTTT
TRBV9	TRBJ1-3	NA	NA	CASSVWGDGLSGNTIYF	TGTGCCAGCAGCGTTTGGGGGGACGGCCTCTCTGGAAACACCATATATTTT
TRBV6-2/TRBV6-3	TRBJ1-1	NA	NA	CASSYLQGGTEAFF	TGTGCCAGCAGTTACCTACAGGGCGGCACTGAAGCTTTCTTT
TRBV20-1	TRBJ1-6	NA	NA	CSASPPGVNSPLHF	TGCAGTGCTAGTCCTCCAGGGGTTAATTCACCCCTCCACTTT
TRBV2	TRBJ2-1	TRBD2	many	CASTPSSGGNNEQFF	TGTGCCAGCACGCCCTCTAGCGGGGGGAACAATGAGCAGTTCTTC
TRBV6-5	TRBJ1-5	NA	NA	CASRTDYSNQPQHF	TGTGCCAGCAGGACAGATTATAGCAATCAGCCCCAGCATTTT
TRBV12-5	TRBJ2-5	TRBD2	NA	CASGLGLAGGQETQYF	TGTGCTAGTGGTTTGGGTCTAGCGGGGGGCCAAGAGACCCAGTACTTC
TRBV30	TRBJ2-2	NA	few	CAWSVQVNTGELFF	TGTGCCTGGAGTGTACAGGTGAACACCGGGGAGCTGTTTTTT
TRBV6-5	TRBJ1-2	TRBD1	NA	CASSYSWDSDYGYTF	TGTGCCAGCAGTTACTCTTGGGACAGCGACTATGGCTACACCTTC
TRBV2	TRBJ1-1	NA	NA	CASSKERYRDTEAFF	TGTGCCAGCAGTAAAGAAAGATACAGGGACACTGAAGCTTTCTTT
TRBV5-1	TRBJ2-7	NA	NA	CASSLQPGAYEQYF	TGCGCCAGCAGCTTACAGCCAGGGGCCTACGAGCAGTACTTC
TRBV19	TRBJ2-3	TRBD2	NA	CASSHEERGTDTQYF	TGTGCCAGTAGTCACGAGGAGCGGGGGACAGATACGCAGTATTTT
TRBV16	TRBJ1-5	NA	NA	CASSQLLSNQPQHF	TGTGCCAGCAGCCAATTACTTAGCAATCAGCCCCAGCATTTT
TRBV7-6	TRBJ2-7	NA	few	CASSLDWGEEQYF	TGTGCCAGCAGCTTAGATTGGGGGGAGGAGCAGTACTTC
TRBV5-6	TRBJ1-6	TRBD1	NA	CASSSASGQGRTLHF	TGTGCCAGCAGCTCAGCGTCGGGACAGGGAAGGACCCTCCACTTT
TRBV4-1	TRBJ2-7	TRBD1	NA	CASSLKGQESSYEQYF	TGCGCCAGCAGCCTAAAGGGACAGGAGAGCTCCTACGAGCAGTACTTC
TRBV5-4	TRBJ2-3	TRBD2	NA	CASSSSGGGYGADTQYF	TGTGCCAGCAGCTCTAGCGGGGGCGGGTACGGCGCAGATACGCAGTATTTT
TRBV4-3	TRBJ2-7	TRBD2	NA	CASSQAVAGAQGSYEQYF	TGCGCCAGCAGCCAAGCGGTAGCGGGGGCCCAAGGGAGCTACGAGCAGTACTTC
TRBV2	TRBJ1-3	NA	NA	CASSANGNTIYF	TGTGCCAGCAGTGCCAATGGAAACACCATATATTTT
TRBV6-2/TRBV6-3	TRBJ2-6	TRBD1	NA	CASSYPGQGTPGANVLTF	TGTGCCAGCAGTTACCCGGGACAGGGTACTCCTGGGGCCAACGTCCTGACTTTC
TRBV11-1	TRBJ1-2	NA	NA	CASSPEGLDGYTF	TGTGCCAGCAGCCCCGAGGGACTCGATGGCTACACCTTC